This TCR beta chain was sequenced for a study of shared clonotypes between healthy human individuals. Germline values: CDR1 LGHNA, CDR2 YNFKEQ. This CDR3 contains 15 residues. Every immunoSEQ plate was one replicate of a subset's evenly spread DNA. TCRdb keeps only in-frame clones here, not all; method: immunoSEQ multiplex PCR. The sample gives some 530,000 clones, around four fifths of which show up once; about 12% is in the top ten. Adult Caucasians living in Nashville, Tennessee made up all of the donors. The V and J genes are TRBV4-2 and TRBJ2-5, with D possibly TRBD2 on 6 matching bases. The DNA end favors TRBJ2-7, so the J call may be wrong. The sample comprised PBMCs. The clonotype originates from a woman in her thirties or forties in good health. Some clones in this sample may be carry-over from other donors' samples. The CDR3 sequence: CASSQEAGGPYEQYF. DNA of the CDR3: TGTGCCAGCAGCCAAGAGGCCGGAGGGCCCTACGAGCAGTACTTC.